These 12 T cell receptor beta chains share one sample of origin, sequenced in a study of cytomegalovirus exposure and HLA in healthy donors. The primer mix had 60 Vbeta and 13 Jbeta primers. Clones were sequenced by immunoSEQ multiplex PCR, and TCRdb holds only the in-frame ones, with some missing. This sample yields about 150,000 clones, of which around 83% are seen a single time; roughly 2.3% belongs to the top ten. The material sequenced was PBMCs. The receptors were gathered from a woman aged 18-29 years in good health and CMV-seronegative.

The chain uses TRBV30 and TRBJ2-3; maybe TRBD1 (5 bases). The V gene's germline CDR1 is GTSNPN and CDR2 SVGIG (reference sequence). Deletions cut 3 bases from V and 5 bases from J, with 21 bases between. The CDR3 sequence is 16 residues long. The CDR3 nucleotides are TGTGCCTGGAGGCCATCTGGGCAGGGCGTGGTAGATACGCAGTATTTT. Translation: CAWRPSGQGVVDTQYF.

J is TRBJ2-7 and V is TRBV28; D is uncertain. The germline V and J ends were trimmed by 5 bases and 0 bases, with 2 bases remaining between them. CDR1 MDHEN and CDR2 SYDVKM come from the germline V gene. The CDR3 has 11 residues. The CDR3 DNA reads TGTGCCAGCAGTCACTCCTACGAGCAGTACTTC. It codes for CASSHSYEQYF.

Remarks on this clone: This specimen includes other DNA sequences encoding the same CDR3. The chain carries TRBV18 and TRBJ2-7, with D perhaps matching TRBD1 (5 bases). The CDR3 length is 12 residues. Germline V CDR1 and CDR2: KGHSH, LQKENI. V was trimmed by 5 bases and J by 6 bases, leaving 11 bases between them. This CDR3 reads CASSARVGEQYF. CDR3 DNA: TGTGCCAGCTCAGCCAGGGTTGGCGAGCAGTACTTC.

The chain joins TRBV5-6 to TRBJ1-3, with D uncertain. Per the germline V gene, CDR1 is SGHDT and CDR2 is YYEEEE. V lost 2 bases and J lost 3, with 9 bases in between. The CDR3 extends over 14 amino acids. CDR3 residues: CASSFGGSGNTIYF. CDR3 bases: TGTGCCAGCAGCTTCGGCGGTAGTGGAAACACCATATATTTT.

This clone was seen only a few times. The gene calls are TRBV6-1 and TRBJ2-2, with TRBD2 matching 7 bases. CDR3 size: 18 residues. With V trimmed by 1 base and J by 3 bases, 11 bases remained unmatched. Per germline, CDR1 MNHNS and CDR2 SASEGT. The CDR3 DNA follows: TGTGCCAGCAGTGAAGTAGCCTCGGGGGGACCGCACACCGGGGAGCTGTTTTTT. Amino acids: CASSEVASGGPHTGELFF.

V usage is TRBV18 and J usage is TRBJ2-7, with a tentative D call TRBD1 (5 bases). CDR1 and CDR2 from the germline V gene are KGHSH and LQKENI. V was clipped by 8 bases and J by 1 base, with 15 bases between them. The CDR3 has 14 residues. The CDR3 nucleotides are TGTGCCAGCCCACAGCTCAGGGATTCCTACGAGCAGTACTTC. It specifies CASPQLRDSYEQYF.

V and J are TRBV28 and TRBJ2-4; 8 bases are shared with TRBD1. With V trimmed by 5 bases and J by 7 bases, 7 bases remained unmatched. Germline CDR1 MDHEN, CDR2 SYDVKM. This CDR3 is 14 amino acids long. CDR3 protein: CASSQGTGGNIQYF. CDR3 sequence (DNA): TGTGCCAGCAGTCAAGGGACAGGAGGGAACATTCAGTACTTC.

This chain connects TRBV27 to TRBJ2-1; possible D gene TRBD2, 6 bases. V shed 2 bases and J shed 12 bases, with 23 bases lying between them. Germline assignment: CDR1 MNHEY and CDR2 SMNVEV (reference sequence). The CDR3 contains 16 residues. The CDR3 sequence is CASSLEPGLSHLWQFF. CDR3 nucleotides: TGTGCCAGCAGTTTAGAACCGGGACTTTCCCACCTGTGGCAGTTCTTC.

The table lists this clone with a count of one. In nucleotides, the CDR3 is TGTGCCAGCAGCTTTCCGTCCCGGGGGGGCCAAGAGACCCAGTACTTC. It is translated as CASSFPSRGGQETQYF. The gene calls are TRBV5-4 and TRBJ2-5, with TRBD2 identical over 8 bases. This CDR3 is 16 amino acids long. Germline V CDR1 and CDR2: SGHNT, YYREEE (reference sequence). The trim removed 2 bases at V and 1 base at J, leaving 7 bases unmatched.

V gene TRBV11-2 combines with J gene TRBJ1-2; tentative D call: TRBD1 (6 bases). The germline gives CDR1 SGHAT, CDR2 FQNNGV. CDR3 length equals 12 residues. The ends were cut back, 7 bases at V and 8 bases at J, with 14 bases in the middle. This CDR3 is CASTRGGPGYTF. The CDR3 DNA sequence: TGTGCCAGCACACGCGGGGGGCCCGGCTACACCTTC.

V is TRBV15 and J is TRBJ2-3; D remains ambiguous. The CDR3 runs 19 residues. V shed 0 bases and J shed 0 bases, with 19 bases lying between them. CDR1 and CDR2 from the germline V gene are LNHNV and YYDKDF (reference sequence). For the CDR3, the DNA is TGTGCCACCAGCAGAGATGGGTCGTGGGCCAGTTCTAGCACAGATACGCAGTATTTT. Amino acid sequence: CATSRDGSWASSSTDTQYF.

This clone showed up just a few times. The genes are TRBV9 and TRBJ1-3, with D possibly matching TRBD1 (6 bases). Germline V CDR1 and CDR2: SGDLS, YYNGEE. This CDR3 spans 17 amino acids. Trimming removed 0 bases at V and 8 bases at J, with 21 bases between. CDR3 sequence reads: CASSVAGTPSKTDTIYF. The CDR3 DNA reads TGTGCCAGCAGCGTAGCCGGGACACCGAGTAAAACAGACACCATATATTTT.